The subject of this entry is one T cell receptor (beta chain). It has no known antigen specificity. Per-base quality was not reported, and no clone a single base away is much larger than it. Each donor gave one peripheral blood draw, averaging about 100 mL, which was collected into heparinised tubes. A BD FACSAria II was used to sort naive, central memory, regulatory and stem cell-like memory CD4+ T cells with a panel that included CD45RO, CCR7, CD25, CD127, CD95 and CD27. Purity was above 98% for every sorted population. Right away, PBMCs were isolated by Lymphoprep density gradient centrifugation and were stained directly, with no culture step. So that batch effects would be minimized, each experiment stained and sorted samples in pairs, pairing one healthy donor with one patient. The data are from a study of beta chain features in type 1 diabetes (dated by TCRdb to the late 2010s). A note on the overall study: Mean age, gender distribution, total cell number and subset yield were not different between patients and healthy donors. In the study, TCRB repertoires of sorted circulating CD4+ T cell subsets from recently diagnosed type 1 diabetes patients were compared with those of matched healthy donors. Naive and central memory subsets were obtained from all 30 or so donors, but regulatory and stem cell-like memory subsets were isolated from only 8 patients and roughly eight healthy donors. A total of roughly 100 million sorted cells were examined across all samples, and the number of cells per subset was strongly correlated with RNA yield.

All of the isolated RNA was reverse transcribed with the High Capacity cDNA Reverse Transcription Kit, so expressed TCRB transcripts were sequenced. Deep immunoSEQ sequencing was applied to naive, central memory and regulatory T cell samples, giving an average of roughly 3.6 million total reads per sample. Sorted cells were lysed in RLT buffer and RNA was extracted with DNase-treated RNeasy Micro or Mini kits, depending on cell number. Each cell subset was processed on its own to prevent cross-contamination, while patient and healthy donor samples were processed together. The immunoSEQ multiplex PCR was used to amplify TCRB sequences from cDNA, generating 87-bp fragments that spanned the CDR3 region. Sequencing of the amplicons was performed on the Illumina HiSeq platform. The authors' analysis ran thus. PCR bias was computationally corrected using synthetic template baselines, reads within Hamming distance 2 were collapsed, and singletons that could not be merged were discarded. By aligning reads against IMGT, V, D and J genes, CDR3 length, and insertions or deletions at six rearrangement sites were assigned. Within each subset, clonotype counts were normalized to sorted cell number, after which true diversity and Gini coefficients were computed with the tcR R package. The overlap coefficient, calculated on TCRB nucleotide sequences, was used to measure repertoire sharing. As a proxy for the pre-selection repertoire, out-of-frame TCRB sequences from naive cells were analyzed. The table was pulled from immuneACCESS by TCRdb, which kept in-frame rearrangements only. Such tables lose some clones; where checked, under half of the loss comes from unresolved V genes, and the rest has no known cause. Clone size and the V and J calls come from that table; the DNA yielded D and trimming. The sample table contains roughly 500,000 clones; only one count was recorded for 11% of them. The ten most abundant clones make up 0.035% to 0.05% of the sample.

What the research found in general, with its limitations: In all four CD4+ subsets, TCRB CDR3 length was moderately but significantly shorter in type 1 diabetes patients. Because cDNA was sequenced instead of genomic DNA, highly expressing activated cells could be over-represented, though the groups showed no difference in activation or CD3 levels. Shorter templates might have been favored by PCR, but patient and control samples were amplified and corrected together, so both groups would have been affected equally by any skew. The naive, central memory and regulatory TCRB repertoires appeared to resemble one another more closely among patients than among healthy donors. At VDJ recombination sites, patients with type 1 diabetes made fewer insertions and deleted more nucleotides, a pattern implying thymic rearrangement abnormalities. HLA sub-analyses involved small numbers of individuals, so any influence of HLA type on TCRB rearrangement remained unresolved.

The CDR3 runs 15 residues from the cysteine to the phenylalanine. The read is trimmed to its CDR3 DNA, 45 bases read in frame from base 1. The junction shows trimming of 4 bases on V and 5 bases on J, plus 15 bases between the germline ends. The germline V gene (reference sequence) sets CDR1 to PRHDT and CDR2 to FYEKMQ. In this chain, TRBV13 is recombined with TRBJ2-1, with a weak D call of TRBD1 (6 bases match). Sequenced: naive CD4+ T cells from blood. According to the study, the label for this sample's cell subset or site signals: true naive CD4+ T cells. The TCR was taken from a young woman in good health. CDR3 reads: CASSSHAQGNNEQFF. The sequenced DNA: TGTGCCAGCAGCTCACACGCACAGGGAAACAATGAGCAGTTCTTC.